This TCR beta chain was sequenced during a study of T cells in Graves' hyperthyroidism and ophthalmopathy. General study results and limits: Most thyroid-expanded clonotypes above 0.001 were also found in blood.

The CDR3 runs to 15 residues. Germline V gene lookup returns CDR1 SGHVS and CDR2 FQNEAQ. The V gene lost 4 bases and the J gene lost 0 bases, with 12 bases spanning the gap. This clonotype has at least ten counts. Its antigen remains unknown. Regions amplified from RNA transcripts were the TCR beta CDR3 regions. HTBI primers drove first-round RT-PCR of the TCR CDR3. A single record per CDR3 protein comes from TCRdb applying MiXCR to the multiplex PCR reads. The sample records some 360,000 distinct CDR3 sequences, roughly 20% being singletons. Patients having uncontrolled infection, another autoimmune disease, pregnancy or lactation were not included. Using about 10 ml of fresh peripheral blood, PBMCs were prepared.

The chain uses TRBV7-8 and TRBJ1-1; D not resolved. Sequencing input: blood. The TCR sequence derives from a woman in her thirties or forties with Graves' ophthalmopathy. CDR3 region: CASSSYTNLNTEAFF. The CDR3 DNA reads TGTGCCAGCAGCTCTTACACAAATTTGAACACTGAAGCTTTCTTT.